Below are 20 T cell receptor beta chains sequenced from a single sample in a study of blood T cell repertoires in COVID-19 (dated by TCRdb to 2018 to 2021). Receptor amplification or capture employed the immunoSEQ multiplex PCR assay. TCRdb carries this immuneACCESS record with in-frame sequences only. Its versions omit some clonotypes, under half of them owing to an unresolved V gene in the studies checked, with the rest unexplained. Recorded for this sample are around 330,000 clones; about nine tenths of them occurred a single time. 8% to 9% of the sample is held by the ten biggest clonotypes. Sample: PBMCs or T cells enriched from blood (not recorded which). Receptors were obtained from a woman between 18 and 30 years old who had recovered from COVID-19.

The rearrangement joins TRBV28 to TRBJ1-1; the D gene is possibly TRBD1 (6 bases). The germline V gene encodes CDR1 MDHEN and CDR2 SYDVKM. The CDR3 loop spans 15 amino acids. Trimming stripped 4 bases from V and 7 bases from J, with 19 bases between. The CDR3 DNA is TGTGCCAGCAGTTCCTCTGGACAGACGTTGATTGAAGCTTTCTTT. Its translation is CASSSSGQTLIEAFF.

The rearrangement joins TRBV7-9 to TRBJ1-2; no definite D call. The germline CDR1 and CDR2 sequences are SEHNR and FQNEAQ (reference sequence). Deletions cut 0 bases from V and 3 bases from J, with 8 bases between. The CDR3 runs 14 residues. The CDR3 region has the DNA TGTGCCAGCAGCTTAGCCGGGGTCGACTATGGCTACACCTTC. Protein sequence: CASSLAGVDYGYTF.

The chain couples TRBV4-2 to TRBJ1-6; weak D call: TRBD1 (6 bases). Germline V CDR1 and CDR2: LGHNA, YNFKEQ. The CDR3 is 16 residues long. V dropped 5 bases and J dropped 10 bases, with 21 bases sitting between them. CDR3 protein: CASSSIPGHPVSPLHF. CDR3 DNA sequence: TGTGCCAGCAGCTCCATTCCGGGACATCCGGTATCACCCCTCCACTTT.

This sequence joins TRBV19 and TRBJ2-2, with 9 bases aligning to TRBD1. V was clipped by 6 bases and J by 0 bases; unmatched bases: 2. CDR3 length: 15 amino acids. The germline CDR1 and CDR2 sequences are LNHDA and SQIVND (reference sequence). CDR3 in amino acids: CASSGQGTNTGELFF. The CDR3 bases are TGTGCCAGTAGCGGACAGGGGACGAACACCGGGGAGCTGTTTTTT.

J is TRBJ2-1 and V is TRBV9; D is perhaps TRBD1 (5 bases). This CDR3 contains 16 residues. CDR1 is SGDLS and CDR2 is YYNGEE in the germline V gene. Deletions cut 6 bases from V and 9 bases from J, with 25 bases between. The CDR3, as DNA: TGTGCCAGCATTGCGGCCAGAGAAGGAAGGGGTGGTGAGCAGTTCTTC. Translated, it gives CASIAAREGRGGEQFF.

The V gene is TRBV19, the J gene TRBJ2-1, with D possibly being TRBD2 (5 bases). Trimming shortened V by 4 bases and J by 2 bases, and 9 bases separated the two germline ends. This CDR3 has 14 residues. The germline gives CDR1 LNHDA, CDR2 SQIVND (reference sequence). The CDR3 DNA sequence: TGTGCCAGTAGTAGAGGACTTACCTACAATGAGCAGTTCTTC. Encoded protein: CASSRGLTYNEQFF.

V gene TRBV19 combines with J gene TRBJ1-2, with D unresolved. Between the trimmed V and J ends, which lost 9 bases and 5 bases, there was a span of 16 bases. This CDR3 spans 13 amino acids. From germline, CDR1 is LNHDA and CDR2 SQIVND (reference sequence). In DNA form, the CDR3 reads TGTGCCAGCGGGAAGGACGGACCTTATGGCTACACCTTC. Translation gives CASGKDGPYGYTF.

This chain joins TRBV27 and TRBJ1-2, with 7 bases matching TRBD1. Germline assignment: CDR1 MNHEY and CDR2 SMNVEV (reference sequence). CDR3 length: 14 amino acids. The V gene end was trimmed by 10 bases and the J gene end by 2 bases; junction bases not matched to a gene: 10. This chain's CDR3 is CATRRTGRNYGYTF. CDR3 DNA sequence: TGTGCCACCCGAAGGACAGGCAGAAACTATGGCTACACCTTC.

The rearrangement links TRBV12-3 or TRBV12-4 to TRBJ1-4; D call uncertain. CDR3 length: 13 amino acids. The V end lost 3 bases, the J end lost 5 bases, and 7 bases lay between the germline ends. The chain's CDR3 is CASSFGRNEKLFF. The CDR3 coding sequence is TGTGCCAGCAGTTTCGGGAGAAATGAAAAACTGTTTTTT.

The chain is built from TRBV25-1 and TRBJ2-5, with TRBD2 identical over 7 bases. V gave up 10 bases and J gave up 1 base; unmatched junction bases: 12. CDR1 and CDR2 (germline): MGHDK, SYGVNS. The CDR3 spans 15 residues. DNA for the CDR3: TGTGCCACCCGGCCCGCTAGCGGAAGCCAAGAGACCCAGTACTTC. It specifies CATRPASGSQETQYF.

The chain joins TRBV11-2 to TRBJ2-7, with D uncertain. CDR1 is SGHAT and CDR2 is FQNNGV in the germline V gene. The CDR3 is made up of 13 amino acids. V was trimmed by 2 bases and J by 2 bases, leaving 7 bases between them. The CDR3 reads CASSLSNPYEQYF. CDR3 sequence (DNA): TGTGCCAGCAGCTTAAGCAATCCCTACGAGCAGTACTTC.

The chain is built from TRBV18 and TRBJ1-4, with TRBD1 matching 7 bases. Per the germline V gene, CDR1 is KGHSH and CDR2 is LQKENI. With 2 bases clipped from V and 2 bases from J, the junction kept 5 bases outside the gene matches. The CDR3 is 16 residues long. The CDR3 sequence: CASSPLQGRTNEKLFF. CDR3 sequence (DNA): TGTGCCAGCTCACCATTACAGGGGCGGACTAATGAAAAACTGTTTTTT.

The gene calls are TRBV6-5 and TRBJ2-7, with 7 bases matching TRBD1. The junction had 11 bases not matched to a gene; V was cut back by 6 bases and J by 6 bases. The germline V gene encodes CDR1 MNHEY and CDR2 SVGAGI. The CDR3 is 14 amino acids. CDR3 bases: TGTGCCAGCAGGTTTACCGGGACAGATGCCGAGCAGTACTTC. This sequence encodes CASRFTGTDAEQYF.

CDR3 nucleotide sequence: TGTGCCAGCAGCTTGGCAGTCGACTATGGCTACACCTTC. This translates into CASSLAVDYGYTF. The chain joins TRBV5-4 to TRBJ1-2; no firm D call. V was pared by 0 bases and J by 3 bases, with 6 bases between. Germline V gene data show CDR1 as SGHNT and CDR2 as YYREEE (reference sequence). The CDR3 loop spans 13 amino acids.

CDR3 loop: CASQDGRTEAFF. CDR3 DNA: TGTGCCAGCCAGGACGGGAGAACTGAAGCTTTCTTT. The rearrangement uses TRBV6-5 and TRBJ1-1; no definite D call. The V gene lost 8 bases and the J gene lost 5 bases, with 12 bases spanning the gap. The CDR3 totals 12 residues. From germline, CDR1 is MNHEY and CDR2 SVGAGI.

The chain recombines TRBV6-4 with TRBJ2-7; the match to TRBD2 covers 8 bases. Germline CDR1 reads MRHNA; CDR2 reads SNTAGT. The ends lost 4 bases at V and 2 bases at J; junction bases unmatched: 7. The CDR3 loop spans 15 amino acids. The CDR3 loop reads CASSAGTSFPYEQYF. CDR3 DNA: TGTGCCAGCAGTGCCGGGACTAGTTTTCCCTACGAGCAGTACTTC.

V usage is TRBV7-9 and J usage is TRBJ1-2; D is ambiguous. The CDR3 has 15 amino acids. Germline V CDR1 and CDR2: SEHNR, FQNEAQ (reference sequence). V lost 1 base and J 8 bases, leaving 17 bases between the germline ends. The CDR3 region has the DNA TGTGCCAGCAGCTTAGACACCACCTTTATGATAGGCTACACCTTC. Its translation is CASSLDTTFMIGYTF. Together with reference TRBV7-9 and TRBJ1-2, the CDR3 gives the full variable domain: DTGVSQNPRHKITKRGQNVTFRCDPISEHNRLYWYRQTLGQGPEFLTYFQNEAQLEKSRLLSDRFSAERPKGSFSTLEIQRTEQGDSAMYLCASSLDTTFMIGYTFGSGTRLTVV.

The gene calls are TRBV6-6 and TRBJ2-1, with 10 bases matching TRBD2. With 5 bases clipped from V and 2 bases from J, the junction kept 21 bases outside the gene matches. The germline V gene has CDR1 MNHNY and CDR2 SVGAGI (reference sequence). The CDR3 is 21 residues long. The CDR3 nucleotides read TGTGCCAGCAGTCTTAAATCGTTCCTAGCGGGAGTGGGTGCCCCCTACAATGAGCAGTTCTTC. This translates into CASSLKSFLAGVGAPYNEQFF.

This clone was seen once. The chain couples TRBV4-2 to TRBJ2-7; 7 positions agree with TRBD2. The germline gives CDR1 LGHNA, CDR2 YNFKEQ. This CDR3 contains 15 residues. Unmatched junction bases numbered 7, after V lost 3 bases and J lost 2 bases. The CDR3 DNA follows: TGTGCCAGCAGCCAGGCTGCGGGACTAACCTACGAGCAGTACTTC. It yields the protein CASSQAAGLTYEQYF.

In this sample, this clone turned up a few times. CDR3: CASSLVKFEVKWVNYEQYF. The CDR3 nucleotides are TGCGCCAGCAGCCTTGTGAAATTTGAGGTTAAGTGGGTGAACTACGAGCAGTACTTC. The rearrangement links TRBV4-1 to TRBJ2-7, with unresolved D. Trimming pared 4 bases from V and 3 bases from J, leaving 28 bases between. Looked up from germline, CDR1 is MGHRA and CDR2 is YSYEKL. CDR3 length: 19 residues.